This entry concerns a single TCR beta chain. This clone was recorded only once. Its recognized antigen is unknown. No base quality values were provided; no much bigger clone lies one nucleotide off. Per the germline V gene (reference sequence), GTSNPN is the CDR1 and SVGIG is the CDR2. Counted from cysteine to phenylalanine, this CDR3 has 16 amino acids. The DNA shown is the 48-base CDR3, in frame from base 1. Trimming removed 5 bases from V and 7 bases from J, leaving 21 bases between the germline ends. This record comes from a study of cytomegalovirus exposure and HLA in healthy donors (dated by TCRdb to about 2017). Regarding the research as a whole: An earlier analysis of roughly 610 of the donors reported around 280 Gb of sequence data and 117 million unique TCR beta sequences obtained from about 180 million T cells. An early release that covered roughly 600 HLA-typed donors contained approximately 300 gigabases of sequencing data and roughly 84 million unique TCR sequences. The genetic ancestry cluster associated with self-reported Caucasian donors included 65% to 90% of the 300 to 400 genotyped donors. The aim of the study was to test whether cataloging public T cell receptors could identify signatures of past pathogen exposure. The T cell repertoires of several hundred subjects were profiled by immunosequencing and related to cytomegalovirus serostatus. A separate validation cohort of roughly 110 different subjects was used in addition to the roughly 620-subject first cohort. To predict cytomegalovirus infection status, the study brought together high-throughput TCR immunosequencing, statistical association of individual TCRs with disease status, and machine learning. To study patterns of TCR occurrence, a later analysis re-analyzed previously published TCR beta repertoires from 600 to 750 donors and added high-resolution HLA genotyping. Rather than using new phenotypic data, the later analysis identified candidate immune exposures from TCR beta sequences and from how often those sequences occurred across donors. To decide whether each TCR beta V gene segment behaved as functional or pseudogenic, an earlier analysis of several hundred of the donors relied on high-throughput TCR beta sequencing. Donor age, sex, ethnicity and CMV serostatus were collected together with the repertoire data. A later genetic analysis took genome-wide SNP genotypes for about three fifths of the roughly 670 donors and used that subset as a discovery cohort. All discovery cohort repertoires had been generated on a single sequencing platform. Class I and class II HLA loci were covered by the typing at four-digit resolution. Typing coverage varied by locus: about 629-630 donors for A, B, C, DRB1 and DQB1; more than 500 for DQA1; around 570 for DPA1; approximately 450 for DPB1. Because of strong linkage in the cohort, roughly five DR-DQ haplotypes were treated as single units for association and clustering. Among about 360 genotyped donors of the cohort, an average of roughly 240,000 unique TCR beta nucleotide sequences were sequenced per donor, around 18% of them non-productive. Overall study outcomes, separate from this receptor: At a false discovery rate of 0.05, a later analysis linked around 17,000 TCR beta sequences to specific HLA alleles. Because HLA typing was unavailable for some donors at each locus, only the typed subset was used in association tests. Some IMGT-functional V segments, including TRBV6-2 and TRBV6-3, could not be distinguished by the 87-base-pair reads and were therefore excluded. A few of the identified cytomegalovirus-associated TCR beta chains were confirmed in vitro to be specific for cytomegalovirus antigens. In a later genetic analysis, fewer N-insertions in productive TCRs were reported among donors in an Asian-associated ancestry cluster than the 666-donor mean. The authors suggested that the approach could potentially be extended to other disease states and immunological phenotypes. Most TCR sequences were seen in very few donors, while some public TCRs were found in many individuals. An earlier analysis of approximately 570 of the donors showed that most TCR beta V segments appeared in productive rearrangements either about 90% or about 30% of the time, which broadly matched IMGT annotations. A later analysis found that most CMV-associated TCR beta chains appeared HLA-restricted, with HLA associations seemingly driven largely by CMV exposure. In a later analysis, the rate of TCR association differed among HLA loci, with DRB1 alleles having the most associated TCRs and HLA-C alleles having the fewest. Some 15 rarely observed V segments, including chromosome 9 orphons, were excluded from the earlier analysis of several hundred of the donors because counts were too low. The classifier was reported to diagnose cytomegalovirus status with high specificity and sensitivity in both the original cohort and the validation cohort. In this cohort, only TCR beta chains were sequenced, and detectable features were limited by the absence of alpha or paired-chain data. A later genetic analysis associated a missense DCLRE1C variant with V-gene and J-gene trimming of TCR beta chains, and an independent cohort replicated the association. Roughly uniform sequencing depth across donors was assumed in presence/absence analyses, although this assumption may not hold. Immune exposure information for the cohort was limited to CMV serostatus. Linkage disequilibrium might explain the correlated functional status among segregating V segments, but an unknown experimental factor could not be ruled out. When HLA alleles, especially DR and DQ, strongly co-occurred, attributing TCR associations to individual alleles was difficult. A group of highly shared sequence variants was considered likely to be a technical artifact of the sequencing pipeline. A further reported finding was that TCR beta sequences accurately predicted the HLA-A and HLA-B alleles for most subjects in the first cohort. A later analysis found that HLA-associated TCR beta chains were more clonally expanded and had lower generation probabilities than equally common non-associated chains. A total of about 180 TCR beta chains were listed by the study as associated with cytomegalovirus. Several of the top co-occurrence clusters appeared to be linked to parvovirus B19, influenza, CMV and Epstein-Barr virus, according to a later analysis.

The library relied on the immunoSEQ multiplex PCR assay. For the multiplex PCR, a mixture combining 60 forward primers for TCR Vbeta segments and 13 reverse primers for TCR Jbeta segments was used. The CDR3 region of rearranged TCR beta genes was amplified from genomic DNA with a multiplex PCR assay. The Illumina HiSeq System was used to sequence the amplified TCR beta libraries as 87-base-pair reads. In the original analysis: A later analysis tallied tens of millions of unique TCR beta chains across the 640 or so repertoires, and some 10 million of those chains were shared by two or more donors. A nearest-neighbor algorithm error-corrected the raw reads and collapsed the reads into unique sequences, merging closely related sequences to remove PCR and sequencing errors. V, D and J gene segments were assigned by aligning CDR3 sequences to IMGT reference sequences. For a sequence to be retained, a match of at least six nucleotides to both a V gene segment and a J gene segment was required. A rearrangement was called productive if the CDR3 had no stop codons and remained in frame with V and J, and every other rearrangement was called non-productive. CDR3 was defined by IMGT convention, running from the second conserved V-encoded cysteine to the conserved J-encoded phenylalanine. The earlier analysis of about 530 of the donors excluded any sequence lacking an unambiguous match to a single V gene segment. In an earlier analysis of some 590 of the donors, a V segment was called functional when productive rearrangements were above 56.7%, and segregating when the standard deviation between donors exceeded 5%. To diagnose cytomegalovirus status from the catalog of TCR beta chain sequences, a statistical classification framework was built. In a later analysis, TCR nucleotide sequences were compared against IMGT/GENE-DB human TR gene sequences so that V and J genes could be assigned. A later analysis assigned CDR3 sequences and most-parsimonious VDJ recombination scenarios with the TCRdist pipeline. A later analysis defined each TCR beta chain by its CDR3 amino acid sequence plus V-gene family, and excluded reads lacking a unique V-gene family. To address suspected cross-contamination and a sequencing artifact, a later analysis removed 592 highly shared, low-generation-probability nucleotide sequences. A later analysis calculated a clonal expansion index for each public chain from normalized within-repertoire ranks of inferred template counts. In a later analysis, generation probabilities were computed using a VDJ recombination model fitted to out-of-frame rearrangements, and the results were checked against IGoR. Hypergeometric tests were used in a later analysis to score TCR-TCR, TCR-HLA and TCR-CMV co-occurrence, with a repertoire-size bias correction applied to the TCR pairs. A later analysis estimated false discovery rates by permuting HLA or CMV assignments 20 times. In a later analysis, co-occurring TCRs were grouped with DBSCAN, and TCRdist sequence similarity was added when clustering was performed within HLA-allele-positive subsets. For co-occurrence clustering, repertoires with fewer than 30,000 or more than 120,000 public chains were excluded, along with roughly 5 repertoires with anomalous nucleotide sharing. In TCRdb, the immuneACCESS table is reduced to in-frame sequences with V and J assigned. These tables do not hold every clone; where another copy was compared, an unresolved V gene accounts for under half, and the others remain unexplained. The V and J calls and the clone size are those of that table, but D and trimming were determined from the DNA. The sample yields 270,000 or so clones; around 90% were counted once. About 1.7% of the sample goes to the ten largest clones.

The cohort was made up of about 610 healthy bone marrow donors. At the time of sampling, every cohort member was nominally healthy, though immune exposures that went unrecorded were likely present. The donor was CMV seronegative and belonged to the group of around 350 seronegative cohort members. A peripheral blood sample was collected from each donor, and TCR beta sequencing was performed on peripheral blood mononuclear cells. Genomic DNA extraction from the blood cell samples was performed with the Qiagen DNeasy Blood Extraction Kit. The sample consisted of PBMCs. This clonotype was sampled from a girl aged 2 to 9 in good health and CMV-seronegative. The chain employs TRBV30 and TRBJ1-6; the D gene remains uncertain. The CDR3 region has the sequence CAWPSEVWAKNSPLHF. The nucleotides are TGTGCCTGGCCTAGCGAGGTTTGGGCCAAAAATTCACCCCTCCACTTT.